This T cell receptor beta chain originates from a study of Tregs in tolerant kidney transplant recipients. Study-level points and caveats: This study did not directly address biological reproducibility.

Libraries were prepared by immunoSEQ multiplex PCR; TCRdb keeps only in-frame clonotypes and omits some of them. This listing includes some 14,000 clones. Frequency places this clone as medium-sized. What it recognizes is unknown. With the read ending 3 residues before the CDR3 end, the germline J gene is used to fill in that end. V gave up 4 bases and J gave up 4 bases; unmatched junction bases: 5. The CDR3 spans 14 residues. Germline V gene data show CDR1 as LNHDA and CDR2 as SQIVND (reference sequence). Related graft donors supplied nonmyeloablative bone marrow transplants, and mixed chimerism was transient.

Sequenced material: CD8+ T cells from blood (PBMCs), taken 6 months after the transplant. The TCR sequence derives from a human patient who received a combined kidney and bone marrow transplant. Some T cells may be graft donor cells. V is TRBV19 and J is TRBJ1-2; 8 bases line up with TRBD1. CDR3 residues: CASSTRDRSYGYTF. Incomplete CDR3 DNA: TGTGCCAGTAGTACCCGGGACAGGTCCTATGGC.